These 26 T cell receptor beta chains came from one sample sequenced in a study of cytomegalovirus exposure and HLA in healthy donors. 60 Vbeta and 13 Jbeta primers were used in PCR. Produced via immunoSEQ multiplex PCR; TCRdb's table is partial and in-frame only. The table includes some 150,000 clones, 75% detected once. Specimen: PBMCs. These receptors were obtained from a young man in good health and CMV-seronegative.

The gene calls are TRBV19 and TRBJ2-1, with D possibly TRBD2 on 6 matching bases. The CDR3 is made up of 12 amino acids. The germline V and J ends were trimmed by 4 bases and 7 bases, with 8 bases remaining between them. Germline CDR1 is LNHDA and CDR2 is SQIVND (reference sequence). The DNA for the CDR3 is TGTGCCAGTAGTAGCGGGGATAATGAGCAGTTCTTC. Amino acid sequence: CASSSGDNEQFF.

There are a few counts of this clone. This chain joins TRBV6-5 and TRBJ2-6, with 8 bases aligning to TRBD2. Germline V gene data show CDR1 as MNHEY and CDR2 as SVGAGI. V was pared by 6 bases and J by 2 bases, with 3 bases of the junction left unmatched. This CDR3 comprises 15 residues. In DNA, the CDR3 is TGTGCCAGCAGGCCGGGGGGGGCTGGGGCCAACGTCCTGACTTTC. Amino acid sequence: CASRPGGAGANVLTF.

The chain carries TRBV15 and TRBJ2-1; D not resolved. Germline CDR1 is LNHNV and CDR2 is YYDKDF (reference sequence). This CDR3 is 13 amino acids long. V was shortened by 0 bases and J by 5 bases, with 5 bases between the two germline ends. CDR3 in amino acids: CATSRDVNNEQFF. The DNA for the CDR3 is TGTGCCACCAGCAGAGATGTTAACAATGAGCAGTTCTTC. The full variable domain, in which reference TRBV15 and TRBJ2-1 provide the parts outside the CDR3, is DAMVIQNPRYQVTQFGKPVTLSCSQTLNHNVMYWYQQKSSQAPKLLFHYYDKDFNNEADTPDNFQSRRPNTSFCFLDIRSPGLGDTAMYLCATSRDVNNEQFFGPGTRLTVL.

The V and J genes are TRBV15 and TRBJ2-1; 7 bases are shared with TRBD2. Germline assignment: CDR1 LNHNV and CDR2 YYDKDF (reference sequence). V was clipped by 1 base and J by 12 bases; unmatched bases: 12. The CDR3 runs 15 residues. CDR3 sequence (DNA): TGTGCCACCAGCAGAGGGTCGGTAGCGGGTAGTAGGCAGTTCTTC. It is translated as CATSRGSVAGSRQFF.

This chain joins TRBV28 and TRBJ1-6; TRBD1 agrees at 7 bases. In germline, CDR1 is MDHEN, CDR2 SYDVKM. This CDR3 has 12 residues. V dropped 8 bases and J dropped 9; count of bases not matched to a gene: 4. DNA for the CDR3: TGTGCCAGCTCCCCAGGGGGTTCACCCCTCCACTTT. This gives the protein CASSPGGSPLHF.

The chain employs TRBV7-9 and TRBJ1-4; D perhaps matches TRBD1 (6 bases). The V end was cut by 5 bases, the J end by 5 bases, with 15 bases between. Per the germline V gene, CDR1 is SEHNR and CDR2 is FQNEAQ (reference sequence). The CDR3 length is 15 residues. CDR3 protein: CASSAQGGGNEKLFF. The DNA for the CDR3 is TGTGCCAGCAGCGCGCAGGGTGGGGGCAATGAAAAACTGTTTTTT.

The chain joins TRBV4-1 to TRBJ2-5; D uncertain. The CDR3 is 13 residues long. Germline V gene data show CDR1 as MGHRA and CDR2 as YSYEKL. The V and J ends lost 0 bases and 5 bases respectively, with 7 bases between them. CDR3 residues: CASSQDYFETQYF. The CDR3 nucleotides are TGCGCCAGCAGCCAAGATTATTTTGAGACCCAGTACTTC.

The chain is built from TRBV10-1 and TRBJ2-7; the match to TRBD2 covers 8 bases. This CDR3 has 14 amino acids. CDR1 and CDR2 (germline): WNHNN, SYGVQD (reference sequence). The V gene end was trimmed by 7 bases and the J gene end by 0 bases; junction bases not matched to a gene: 5. The DNA of the CDR3 is TGCGCCAGCATCACTAGCGGCGTCTCCTACGAGCAGTACTTC. The encoded protein is CASITSGVSYEQYF.

The chain recombines TRBV13 with TRBJ2-1; 8 bases agree with TRBD2. The CDR3 runs to 17 residues. Germline V gene sequence: CDR1 PRHDT, CDR2 FYEKMQ (reference sequence). With V trimmed by 4 bases and J by 5 bases, 13 bases remained unmatched. For the CDR3, the DNA is TGTGCCAGCAGCTCCCCCCAACTAGCGGACAACAACAATGAGCAGTTCTTC. Translated, it gives CASSSPQLADNNNEQFF.

The J gene is TRBJ1-4, the V gene TRBV7-8; D perhaps matches TRBD1 (6 bases). CDR1 is SGHVS and CDR2 is FQNEAQ in the germline V gene. The V end lost 3 bases, the J end lost 0 bases, and 11 bases lay between the germline ends. The CDR3 loop spans 16 amino acids. The CDR3: CASSFTNRATNEKLFF. CDR3 sequence (DNA): TGTGCCAGCAGCTTCACCAACAGGGCAACTAATGAAAAACTGTTTTTT.

With regard to this clone: A junction end diverges from the germline sequence, so it may reflect a read error. The chain combines TRBV10-1 with TRBJ2-6, with 9 bases aligning to TRBD1. CDR3 length equals 16 residues. Germline V gene lookup returns CDR1 WNHNN and CDR2 SYGVQD (reference sequence). CDR3 coding DNA: TGCGCCAACTCCGGGACAGGGTTCCCTGGGGCCAACGGCCTGACTTTC. Translating gives CANSGTGFPGANGLTF.

This clone was counted only a few times. The chain uses TRBV5-4 and TRBJ2-1, with D possibly being TRBD1 (5 bases). Trimming took 0 bases from V and 4 from J, leaving 11 bases between them. The CDR3 has 15 amino acids. Germline values: CDR1 SGHNT, CDR2 YYREEE (reference sequence). The DNA for the CDR3 is TGTGCCAGCAGCTTGGTAGGGGAAGGGTACAATGAGCAGTTCTTC. Translated: CASSLVGEGYNEQFF.

This chain links TRBV5-6 with TRBJ1-2; tentatively, D is TRBD1 (5 bases). Germline CDR1 is SGHDT and CDR2 is YYEEEE. CDR3 length: 12 amino acids. Trimming pared 4 bases from V and 8 bases from J, leaving 12 bases between. The CDR3: CASSRDSYGYTF. The DNA for the CDR3 is TGTGCCAGCAGCAGAGACAGTTACGGCTACACCTTC.

The chain carries TRBV6-5 and TRBJ2-7, with a weak D call TRBD2 (5 bases). This CDR3 spans 16 amino acids. Trimming cost V 4 bases and J 6 bases, with 22 bases left between them. Germline values: CDR1 MNHEY, CDR2 SVGAGI. The CDR3 nucleotides are TGTGCCAGCAGTTTCAAACCCGGACCTCTAGCAGGCGAGCAGTACTTC. It translates to CASSFKPGPLAGEQYF.

The chain uses TRBV10-3 and TRBJ1-6, with 9 nucleotides matching TRBD1. This CDR3 region has 14 residues. CDR1 and CDR2 from the germline V gene are ENHRY and SYGVKD. Losses at the gene ends were 6 bases for V and 7 bases for J; bases not matched to a gene: 4. The CDR3 is CAIRKDRGNSPLHF. Here the CDR3 DNA reads TGTGCCATCAGAAAGGACAGGGGAAATTCACCCCTCCACTTT.

The chain has TRBV5-1 and TRBJ2-2; D gene ambiguous. Trimming took 1 base from V and 5 from J, leaving 6 bases between them. The CDR3 contains 13 residues. CDR1 is SGHRS, CDR2 YFSETQ, per germline. CDR3 in DNA: TGCGCCAGCAGCTTGCCGAGTACCGGGGAGCTGTTTTTT. It codes for CASSLPSTGELFF.

The chain combines TRBV10-3 with TRBJ2-1, with 9 bases that match TRBD2. Trimming removed 0 bases from V and 8 bases from J; junction bases left unmatched: 2. Germline V CDR1 and CDR2: ENHRY, SYGVKD. The CDR3 has 14 residues. The CDR3 bases are TGTGCCATCAGTGAGTCGAGGACTAGCGATGAGCAGTTCTTC. Its translation: CAISESRTSDEQFF.

The V gene is TRBV10-3, the J gene TRBJ2-7; TRBD1 might be the D (6 bases). Germline lookup yields CDR1 ENHRY and CDR2 SYGVKD. The CDR3 has 16 amino acids. V lost 3 bases and J 5 bases, leaving 20 bases between the germline ends. This CDR3 reads CAISDLNPGAEDEQYF. CDR3 sequence (DNA): TGTGCCATCAGTGACCTGAATCCAGGGGCAGAGGACGAGCAGTACTTC.

This chain uses TRBV6-1 with TRBJ2-7, with D tentatively TRBD1 (5 bases). Per germline, CDR1 MNHNS and CDR2 SASEGT. With 6 bases removed from V and 0 bases from J, the gap between germline ends came to 9 bases. This CDR3 region has 13 residues. The CDR3 sequence is CASSVGASYEQYF. DNA for the CDR3: TGTGCCAGCAGCGTAGGGGCCTCCTACGAGCAGTACTTC.

The V call is TRBV5-1, the J call TRBJ1-2; D gene uncertain. V was pared by 4 bases and J by 1 base, with 14 bases between. Germline-derived CDR1 and CDR2 are SGHRS and YFSETQ. This CDR3 region has 15 residues. The CDR3 loop reads CASSPTTGSNYGYTF. CDR3 nucleotide sequence: TGCGCCAGCAGCCCTACGACGGGAAGTAACTATGGCTACACCTTC.

This clone was counted once. The V call is TRBV29-1, the J call TRBJ2-5, with 10 bases identical to TRBD2. This CDR3 comprises 12 residues. Germline lookup yields CDR1 SQVTM and CDR2 ANQGSEA. Germline trimming cut 7 bases from V and 4 bases from J; bases unmatched to any gene: 3. The DNA for the CDR3 is TGCAGCGCCGTAGCGGGGGGAGAGACCCAGTACTTC. This sequence encodes CSAVAGGETQYF.

This chain joins TRBV9 and TRBJ1-2; maybe TRBD1 (6 bases). Germline loops: CDR1 SGDLS, CDR2 YYNGEE. This CDR3 region has 15 residues. The V end was cut by 4 bases, the J end by 6 bases, with 19 bases between. The CDR3 loop is CASSSSLAGGDGYTF. The CDR3 DNA sequence: TGTGCCAGCAGCTCGAGTCTGGCGGGGGGCGATGGCTACACCTTC.

The genes are TRBV18 and TRBJ1-6, with 9 bases lining up with TRBD1. Germline CDR1 is KGHSH and CDR2 is LQKENI. Trimming at V came to 3 bases and at J to 7 bases, leaving 13 bases not matched to a gene. The CDR3 loop spans 18 amino acids. CDR3: CASSPRTGDYVRNSPLHF. The CDR3 nucleotides are TGTGCCAGCTCACCCCGGACAGGGGACTATGTTCGAAATTCACCCCTCCACTTT.

This chain connects TRBV10-3 to TRBJ1-1; D unresolved. V lost 3 bases to trimming and J lost 7 bases, with 12 bases between them. Germline V gene lookup returns CDR1 ENHRY and CDR2 SYGVKD. The length of the CDR3 is 13 residues. CDR3 amino acids: CAISDRGDGEAFF. The CDR3 DNA is TGTGCCATCAGTGACAGAGGAGACGGTGAAGCTTTCTTT.

V is TRBV6-1 and J is TRBJ1-5, with D perhaps matching TRBD1 (5 bases). The CDR3 runs 17 residues. CDR1 is MNHNS and CDR2 is SASEGT in the germline V gene. V was shortened by 2 bases and J by 0 bases, with 14 bases between the two germline ends. CDR3 region: CASSERQTYYSNQPQHF. The CDR3 DNA reads TGTGCCAGCAGTGAAAGACAGACCTATTATAGCAATCAGCCCCAGCATTTT.

This chain uses TRBV5-6 with TRBJ1-1, with TRBD1 matching over 7 bases. Trimming removed 0 bases from V and 5 bases from J; junction bases left unmatched: 10. The germline gives CDR1 SGHDT, CDR2 YYEEEE. The CDR3 covers 16 residues. CDR3 DNA: TGTGCCAGCAGCTTGGTACAGGGGTTGAAACGGACTGAAGCTTTCTTT. Translation gives CASSLVQGLKRTEAFF.